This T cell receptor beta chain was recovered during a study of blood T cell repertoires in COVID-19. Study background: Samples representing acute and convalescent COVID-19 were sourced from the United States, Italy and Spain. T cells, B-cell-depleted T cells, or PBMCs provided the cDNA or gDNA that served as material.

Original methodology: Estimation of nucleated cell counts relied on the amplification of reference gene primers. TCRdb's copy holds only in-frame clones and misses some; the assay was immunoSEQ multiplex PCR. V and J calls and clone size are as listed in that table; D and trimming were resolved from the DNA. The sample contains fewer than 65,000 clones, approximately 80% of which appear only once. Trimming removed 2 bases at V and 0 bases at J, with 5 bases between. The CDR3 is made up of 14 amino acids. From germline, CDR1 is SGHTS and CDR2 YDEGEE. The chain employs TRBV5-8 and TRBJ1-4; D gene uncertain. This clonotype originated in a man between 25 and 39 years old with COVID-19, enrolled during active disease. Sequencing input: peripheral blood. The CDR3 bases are TGTGCCAGCAGCTTCCGGGCAACTAATGAAAAACTGTTTTTT. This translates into CASSFRATNEKLFF.